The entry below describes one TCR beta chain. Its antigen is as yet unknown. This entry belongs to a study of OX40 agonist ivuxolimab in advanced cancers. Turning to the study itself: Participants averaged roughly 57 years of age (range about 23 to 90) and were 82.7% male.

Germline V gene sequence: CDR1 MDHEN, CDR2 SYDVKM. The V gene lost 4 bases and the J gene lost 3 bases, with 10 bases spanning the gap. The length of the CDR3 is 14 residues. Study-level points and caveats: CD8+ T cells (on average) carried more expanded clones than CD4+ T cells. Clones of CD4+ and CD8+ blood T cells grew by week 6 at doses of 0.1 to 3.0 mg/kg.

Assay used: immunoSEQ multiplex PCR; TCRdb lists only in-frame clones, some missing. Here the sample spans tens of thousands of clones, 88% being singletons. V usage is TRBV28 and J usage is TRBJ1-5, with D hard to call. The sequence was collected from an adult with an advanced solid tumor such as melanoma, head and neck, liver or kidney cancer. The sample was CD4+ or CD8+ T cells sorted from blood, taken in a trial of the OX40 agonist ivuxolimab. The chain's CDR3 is CASSSDLNNQPQHF. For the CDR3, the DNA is TGTGCCAGCAGTTCAGACCTAAACAATCAGCCCCAGCATTTT.